These T cell receptor beta chains were read from a single sample in a study of T cells after yellow fever vaccination. In TCRdb, the 5' RACE reads were re-called with MiXCR into one record per CDR3 protein. The profile covers a few hundred thousand distinct CDR3 sequences, with 3% to 4% appearing a single time and 3.2% taken by the ten largest. Source: CD4+ T cells sorted from PBMCs, taken 10 days after the yellow fever booster vaccination. All receptors derive from a man aged 18 to 29 who received the YFV17D yellow fever vaccine. CDR3s include the opening cysteine and the closing phenylalanine or tryptophan. The order of the fields is clone size, V gene, D gene, J gene, CDR3 DNA, CDR3 protein. D genes are given only for firm matches. Only some rows state a clone size, as once, few, many or a class for expanded clones.

size: many
V: TRBV12-3/TRBV12-4
D: TRBD1
J: TRBJ1-1
DNA: TGTGCCAGCAGTTTAGGAGACAGGGGCACTGAAGCTTTCTTT
CDR3: CASSLGDRGTEAFF

size: many
V: TRBV27
D: NA
J: TRBJ1-1
DNA: TGTGCCAGCAGCTCTCGATTAACAGGGAACACTGAAGCTTTCTTT
CDR3: CASSSRLTGNTEAFF

size: many
V: TRBV19
D: TRBD1
J: TRBJ2-1
DNA: TGTGCCAGTAGAATAGGGACAGGGAGGACAAATGAGCAGTTCTTC
CDR3: CASRIGTGRTNEQFF

size: many
V: TRBV7-3
D: TRBD2
J: TRBJ2-3
DNA: TGTGCCAGCAGCTTAACCCGACCCGGGACTAGCGGGGGGAGCACAGATACGCAGTATTTT
CDR3: CASSLTRPGTSGGSTDTQYF

size: NA
V: TRBV4-3
D: NA
J: TRBJ2-1
DNA: TGCGCCAGCAGCCAGGGAGACGTCCCCTACAATGAGCAGTTCTTC
CDR3: CASSQGDVPYNEQFF

size: many
V: TRBV6-5
D: NA
J: TRBJ2-1
DNA: TGTGCCAGCAGTTACCAGGGGCTCGCGGTAAATGAGCAGTTCTTC
CDR3: CASSYQGLAVNEQFF

size: many
V: TRBV28
D: TRBD1
J: TRBJ2-6
DNA: TGTGCCAGCAGTCCCGGACAGGCTGGGGCCAACGTCCTGACTTTC
CDR3: CASSPGQAGANVLTF

size: few
V: TRBV6-7
D: NA
J: TRBJ2-1
DNA: TGTGCCAGCACGGACGACAACTACAATGAGCAGTTCTTC
CDR3: CASTDDNYNEQFF

size: many
V: TRBV6-5
D: NA
J: TRBJ1-2
DNA: TGTGCCAGCAGTTCCCGCTCAGAGTCTAACTATGGCTACACCTTC
CDR3: CASSSRSESNYGYTF

size: many
V: TRBV7-2
D: TRBD2
J: TRBJ2-3
DNA: TGTGCCAGCAGCTCCCATTTCGCGGGGGGCACAGATACGCAGTATTTT
CDR3: CASSSHFAGGTDTQYF

size: many
V: TRBV20-1
D: TRBD2
J: TRBJ2-1
DNA: TGCAGTGCTAGAGATTCGGGGGGGCACAAAGGGAATGAGCAGTTCTTC
CDR3: CSARDSGGHKGNEQFF

size: many
V: TRBV7-9
D: NA
J: TRBJ1-2
DNA: TGTGCCAGCAGCTCCACTCATCCCGACCGGGACCTTAACTATGGCTACACCTTC
CDR3: CASSSTHPDRDLNYGYTF

size: few
V: TRBV4-3
D: NA
J: TRBJ2-3
DNA: TGCGCCAGCAGCCAAGCTTGGGGGCCAGATACGCAGTATTTT
CDR3: CASSQAWGPDTQYF

size: NA
V: TRBV23-1
D: NA
J: TRBJ1-1
DNA: TGCGCCAGCAGTCAATTTCCCCACAGGGCTGACACTGAAGCTTTCTTT
CDR3: CASSQFPHRADTEAFF

size: many
V: TRBV20-1
D: TRBD2
J: TRBJ2-5
DNA: TGCAGTGCTAGCCCGCGGGGACTAGCGGGGTGGGAGACCCAGTACTTC
CDR3: CSASPRGLAGWETQYF

size: many
V: TRBV29-1
D: NA
J: TRBJ1-1
DNA: TGCAGCGTTGCGACGGGACTCATGAACACTGAAGCTTTCTTT
CDR3: CSVATGLMNTEAFF

size: many
V: TRBV18
D: TRBD2
J: TRBJ2-5
DNA: TGTGCCAGCTCACCCGGGACTAGCGGGGGGGCCGAAGAGACCCAGTACTTC
CDR3: CASSPGTSGGAEETQYF

size: many
V: TRBV21-1
D: NA
J: TRBJ2-1
DNA: TGTGCCAGCAAGGCCCCCGGGACAGGGGTAGGGGAGCAGTTCTTC
CDR3: CASKAPGTGVGEQFF

size: NA
V: TRBV5-1
D: NA
J: TRBJ2-5
DNA: TGCGCCAGCAGCCCCGACCGGCCGGGGGAGACCCAGTACTTC
CDR3: CASSPDRPGETQYF

size: many
V: TRBV6-6
D: NA
J: TRBJ2-6
DNA: TGTGCCAGCAGTTCTCTGCTCTCTGGGGCCAACGTCCTGACTTTC
CDR3: CASSSLLSGANVLTF

size: many
V: TRBV28
D: NA
J: TRBJ2-3
DNA: TGTGCCAGCAGTTTGAGGAAGTTCAGGGAAGATACGCAGTATTTT
CDR3: CASSLRKFREDTQYF

size: many
V: TRBV7-3
D: NA
J: TRBJ1-2
DNA: TGTGCCAGCAGCCCTACCTCGGGACCAAACTATGGCTACACCTTC
CDR3: CASSPTSGPNYGYTF

size: many
V: TRBV24-1
D: NA
J: TRBJ2-3
DNA: TGTGCCACCAGTGATTTCTCTTCCGGGGGCACAGATACGCAGTATTTT
CDR3: CATSDFSSGGTDTQYF

size: many
V: TRBV10-3
D: TRBD1
J: TRBJ1-5
DNA: TGTGCCATCAGTACAGGGGATCAGCCCCAGCATTTT
CDR3: CAISTGDQPQHF

size: NA
V: TRBV20-1
D: NA
J: TRBJ2-5
DNA: TGCAGTGCTAGCGGATCTGAGACCCAGTACTTC
CDR3: CSASGSETQYF

size: many
V: TRBV7-2
D: NA
J: TRBJ1-5
DNA: TGTGCCAGCAGCAAGGGAGCCGGTGGCCAGCCCCAGCATTTT
CDR3: CASSKGAGGQPQHF

size: few
V: TRBV20-1
D: TRBD1
J: TRBJ1-1
DNA: TGCAGTGCGCAGGGGGACACTGAAGCTTTCTTT
CDR3: CSAQGDTEAFF

size: many
V: TRBV20-1
D: NA
J: TRBJ2-1
DNA: TGCAGTGCTAGTATTGGGAATAGCGGATACAATGAGCAGTTCTTC
CDR3: CSASIGNSGYNEQFF

size: NA
V: TRBV20-1
D: NA
J: TRBJ2-5
DNA: TGCAGTGCTAGTGACTTCCAAGAGACCCAGTACTTC
CDR3: CSASDFQETQYF

size: few
V: TRBV10-3
D: TRBD1
J: TRBJ2-7
DNA: TGTGCCATCTCTACCGGGACAGGGGACTCCTACGAGCAGTACTTC
CDR3: CAISTGTGDSYEQYF

size: many
V: TRBV7-2
D: NA
J: TRBJ2-5
DNA: TGTGCCAGCAGCTTTAATGGGGGGCGGAAACAAGAGACCCAGTACTTC
CDR3: CASSFNGGRKQETQYF

size: few
V: TRBV7-2
D: TRBD1
J: TRBJ1-1
DNA: TGTGCCAGCAGCCTGGACAGGGGGAGGGCTGAAGCTTTCTTT
CDR3: CASSLDRGRAEAFF

size: NA
V: TRBV3-1
D: NA
J: TRBJ2-5
DNA: TGTGCCAGCAGCCAAGTTTCCCGAACGTACCAAGAGACCCAGTACTTC
CDR3: CASSQVSRTYQETQYF

size: few
V: TRBV7-8
D: NA
J: TRBJ1-1
DNA: TGTGCCAGCAGCTTGCGAGGGCGGGCTGAAGCTTTCTTT
CDR3: CASSLRGRAEAFF

size: many
V: TRBV20-1
D: TRBD2
J: TRBJ2-5
DNA: TGCAGTGCTAGAGATACTAGCGGGGGGGCCGCAGAGACCCAGTACTTC
CDR3: CSARDTSGGAAETQYF

size: many
V: TRBV7-2
D: NA
J: TRBJ1-5
DNA: TGTGCCAGCAGCTTGAGGGCTGGTGATCAGCCCCAGCATTTT
CDR3: CASSLRAGDQPQHF

size: NA
V: TRBV5-1
D: NA
J: TRBJ1-6
DNA: TGCGCCAGCAGCACCACAGGGTTTACCTATAATTCACCCCTCCACTTT
CDR3: CASSTTGFTYNSPLHF

size: many
V: TRBV7-3
D: TRBD2
J: TRBJ2-2
DNA: TGTGCCAGCAGTTGGACTAGCTCTGGCACCGGGGAGCTGTTTTTT
CDR3: CASSWTSSGTGELFF